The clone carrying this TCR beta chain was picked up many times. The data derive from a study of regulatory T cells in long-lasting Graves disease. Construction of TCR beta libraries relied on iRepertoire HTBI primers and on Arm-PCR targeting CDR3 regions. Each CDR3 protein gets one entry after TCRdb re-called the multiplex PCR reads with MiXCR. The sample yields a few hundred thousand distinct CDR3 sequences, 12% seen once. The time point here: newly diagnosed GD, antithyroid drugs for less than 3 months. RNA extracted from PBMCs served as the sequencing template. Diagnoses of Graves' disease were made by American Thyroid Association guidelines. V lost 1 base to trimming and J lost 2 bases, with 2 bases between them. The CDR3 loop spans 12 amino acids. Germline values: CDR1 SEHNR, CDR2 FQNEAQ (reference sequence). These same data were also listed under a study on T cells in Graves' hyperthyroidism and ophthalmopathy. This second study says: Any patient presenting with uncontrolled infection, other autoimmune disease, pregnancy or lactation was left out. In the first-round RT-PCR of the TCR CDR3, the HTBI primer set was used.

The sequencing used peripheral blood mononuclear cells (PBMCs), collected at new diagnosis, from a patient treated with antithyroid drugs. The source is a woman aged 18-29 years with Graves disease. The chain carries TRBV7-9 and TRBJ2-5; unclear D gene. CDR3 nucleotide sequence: TGTGCCAGCAGCTTAGAACAAGAGACCCAGTACTTC. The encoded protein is CASSLEQETQYF.